This T cell receptor beta chain was sequenced in a study of Ad26.COV2.S vaccination and SARS-CoV-2 variants. About the research overall: In the study, Ad26.COV2.S was injected intramuscularly once, or twice 56 days apart.

The length of the CDR3 is 14 residues. CDR1 LGHNA and CDR2 YSLEER come from the germline V gene. The V gene lost 1 base and the J gene lost 10 bases, with 14 bases spanning the gap. The table came from immunoSEQ multiplex PCR; TCRdb's copy has only in-frame clones and leaves some out. The sample has 380,000 or so clones; about 87% are singletons. Treatment here: over 15 received Ad26.COV2.S at low or high dose, single or two shots; 5 received placebo; per-sample allocation not given. It was on day 63 after the first vaccine or placebo injection that samples were taken. Sequencing was performed on peripheral blood, taken in a trial of Ad26.COV2.S vaccine versus placebo. This chain links TRBV4-3 with TRBJ1-5; a possible D gene is TRBD1 (5 bases). This clonotype was obtained from a person between 18 and 60 years old who received the Ad26.COV2.S COVID-19 vaccine or a placebo. In nucleotides, the CDR3 is TGCGCCAGCAGCCAAGTGTCCAGGGATGAACCCCAGCATTTT. As protein: CASSQVSRDEPQHF.